This TCR beta chain was captured by sequencing in a study of T cell responses to AZD1222 COVID-19 vaccine. The data were produced by immunoSEQ multiplex PCR, yet TCRdb's version contains in-frame clones alone and is incomplete. Of roughly 150,000 clones listed, roughly nine tenths were seen once; the top ten hold approximately 1.3%. Germline CDR1 is WNHNN and CDR2 is SYGVQD (reference sequence). V was shortened by 10 bases and J by 8 bases, with 8 bases between the two germline ends. The CDR3 is 10 amino acids. This clonotype was sampled from an adult who received the AZD1222 COVID-19 vaccine. V usage is TRBV10-1 and J usage is TRBJ2-2; unclear D gene. The sequences come from peripheral blood, collected 28 days after the second AZD1222 dose. As DNA, the CDR3 is TGCGCCACCAAACATGGGGAGCTGTTTTTT. Its translation: CATKHGELFF.